Listed here are 14 T cell receptor beta chains from one sample, sequenced in a study of OX40 agonist ivuxolimab in advanced cancers. Generated by immunoSEQ multiplex PCR, the TCRdb table keeps only in-frame clones and is missing some. The sample has under 85,000 clones, roughly 91% seen once; the top ten hold around 0.5%. Sequencing used CD4+ or CD8+ T cells sorted from blood, obtained in a trial of the OX40 agonist ivuxolimab. The receptors stem from an adult with an advanced solid tumor such as melanoma, head and neck, liver or kidney cancer.

As for this clone: The CDR3 does not end in the conserved phenylalanine or tryptophan, so this is likely a read error. V gene TRBV5-4 combines with J gene TRBJ1-6; perhaps TRBD1 as D (5 bases). CDR3 size: 16 residues. Trimming removed 0 bases from V and 8 bases from J, with 15 bases in between. Germline values: CDR1 SGHNT, CDR2 YYREEE (reference sequence). The CDR3 is CASSLGGQLGDSPLHL. The CDR3 DNA follows: TGTGCCAGCAGCTTGGGTGGGCAGTTGGGGGATTCACCCCTCCACCTT.

Here the CDR3 reads CASNPRTGNGYTF. The CDR3 DNA reads TGTGCCAGCAACCCCAGGACAGGGAATGGCTACACCTTC. V gene TRBV6-5 combines with J gene TRBJ1-2; 8 nucleotides agree with TRBD1. The germline V gene encodes CDR1 MNHEY and CDR2 SVGAGI. The CDR3 spans 13 residues. With 7 bases clipped from V and 6 bases from J, the junction kept 7 bases outside the gene matches.

Written as DNA, the CDR3 is TGTGCCAGCAGCCTCCAGTCCGCTCCGGGTCCCTCGGGCACAGATACGCAGTATTTT. Translation gives CASSLQSAPGPSGTDTQYF. The chain joins TRBV4-2 to TRBJ2-3; D ambiguous. Germline CDR1 is LGHNA and CDR2 is YNFKEQ. Trimming stripped 4 bases from V and 1 base from J, with 24 bases between. The CDR3 totals 19 residues.

As concerns this clone: At one end, the junction sequence differs from germline, possibly due to a read error. This sample also contains other DNA sequences that code for the same CDR3. The genes are TRBV18 and TRBJ2-5; D uncertain. The germline gives CDR1 KGHSH, CDR2 LQKENI. This CDR3 contains 12 residues. CDR3 bases: TGTGCCAGCTCCCCACAGCAAGAGACCCAGTACTTC. It yields the protein CASSPQQETQYF.

This clone was detected only once. The V gene is TRBV5-1, the J gene TRBJ1-2, with TRBD1 matching 7 bases. Germline CDR1 reads SGHRS; CDR2 reads YFSETQ. The CDR3 totals 14 residues. With V trimmed by 4 bases and J by 6 bases, 9 bases remained unmatched. Here the CDR3 reads CASSIQGRRDGYTF. The DNA of the CDR3 is TGCGCCAGCAGCATACAGGGGCGGCGTGATGGCTACACCTTC. The entire variable domain, with the rest obtained from reference TRBV5-1 and TRBJ1-2, is as follows: KAGVTQTPRYLIKTRGQQVTLSCSPISGHRSVSWYQQTPGQGLQFLFEYFSETQRNKGNFPGRFSGRQFSNSRSEMNVSTLELGDSALYLCASSIQGRRDGYTFGSGTRLTVV.

This chain uses TRBV10-3 with TRBJ1-2, with D perhaps matching TRBD1 (5 bases). CDR1 is ENHRY and CDR2 is SYGVKD in the germline V gene. V lost 9 bases to trimming and J lost 8 bases, with 16 bases between them. This CDR3 comprises 12 residues. CDR3 coding DNA: TGTGCCATTACCGCAGGGTTGAGGGGCTACACCTTC. Protein: CAITAGLRGYTF.

This chain joins TRBV2 and TRBJ1-2; TRBD1 agrees at 11 bases. CDR3 size: 15 residues. In germline, CDR1 is SNHLY, CDR2 FYNNEI. The junction had 2 bases not matched to a gene; V was cut back by 3 bases and J by 2 bases. The CDR3 DNA reads as TGTGCCAGCAGTGAGGGACAGGGGGGGAACTATGGCTACACCTTC. This gives the protein CASSEGQGGNYGYTF.

This clone was detected only a few times. The CDR3 is CASSYPKGAEQYF. The DNA for the CDR3 is TGTGCCAGCAGTTACCCCAAGGGGGCCGAGCAGTACTTC. The chain has TRBV6-6 and TRBJ2-7; 7 bases agree with TRBD1. The CDR3 is 13 residues long. The junction had 4 bases not matched to a gene; V was cut back by 2 bases and J by 6 bases. In germline, CDR1 is MNHNY, CDR2 SVGAGI (reference sequence).

The rearrangement joins TRBV5-1 to TRBJ2-7, with D perhaps being TRBD1 or TRBD2 (5 bases each). There are 16 residues in the CDR3. Trimming took 4 bases from V and 2 from J, leaving 19 bases between them. From germline, CDR1 is SGHRS and CDR2 YFSETQ. The CDR3 nucleotides are TGCGCCAGCAGCCAAATCCCCGGGACGGTAACCTACGAGCAGTACTTC. Amino acid sequence: CASSQIPGTVTYEQYF.

The chain employs TRBV7-9 and TRBJ1-4; tentatively, D is TRBD1 (5 bases). This CDR3 has 17 residues. Per germline, CDR1 SEHNR and CDR2 FQNEAQ (reference sequence). The germline V and J ends were trimmed by 5 bases and 0 bases, with 16 bases remaining between them. The CDR3 DNA reads as TGTGCCAGCAGCCGCGGCGGGGAGGGACCAACTAATGAAAAACTGTTTTTT. This codes for CASSRGGEGPTNEKLFF.

The rearrangement uses TRBV4-1 and TRBJ2-5; D may match TRBD1 or TRBD2 (5 bases each). V was shortened by 1 base and J by 5 bases, with 11 bases between the two germline ends. The length of the CDR3 is 14 residues. CDR1 is MGHRA, CDR2 YSYEKL, per germline. The CDR3 spells CASSQVYGGETQYF. CDR3 nucleotide sequence: TGCGCCAGCAGCCAAGTTTATGGGGGTGAGACCCAGTACTTC.

The chain employs TRBV10-3 and TRBJ2-7; a possible D gene is TRBD2 (7 bases). The V and J ends lost 4 bases and 4 bases respectively, with 20 bases between them. The CDR3 spans 16 residues. CDR1 and CDR2 (germline): ENHRY, SYGVKD. CDR3 DNA sequence: TGTGCCATCAGTGGAATGGAGGGGGGGCCAAGTTACGAGCAGTACTTC. It is translated as CAISGMEGGPSYEQYF.

V usage is TRBV6-1 and J usage is TRBJ1-2; 7 bases are a match to TRBD1. The trim removed 8 bases at V and 3 bases at J, leaving 6 bases unmatched. CDR3 length equals 13 residues. Germline-derived CDR1 and CDR2 are MNHNS and SASEGT. The CDR3 bases are TGTGCCAGCGCCAGGGGGACCTACTATGGCTACACCTTC. This codes for CASARGTYYGYTF.

This chain links TRBV5-6 with TRBJ2-1, with D possibly TRBD1 on 6 matching bases. Looked up from germline, CDR1 is SGHDT and CDR2 is YYEEEE. Trimming took 5 bases from V and 6 from J, leaving 12 bases between them. The CDR3 extends over 13 amino acids. CDR3 DNA: TGTGCCAGCAGGTTCGTAGGGGGCAATGAGCAGTTCTTC. Translated, it gives CASRFVGGNEQFF.